This T cell receptor (beta chain) was documented in a study of blood T cells in healthy people across ages. Study findings and constraints: CMV status of donors was not determined, possibly confounding expanded clonotype changes.

Germline V gene sequence: CDR1 LGHNA, CDR2 YSLEER. V lost 0 bases, J lost 3 bases, and 9 bases lay in between. The CDR3 sequence is 15 residues long. Alongside a J-beta primer mix, a sample-barcoded 5' primer served in a second PCR lasting about 7 to 11 cycles. Each cDNA molecule carried a tag from a template-switch adaptor that contained 12 random nucleotides. TCRdb called the 5' RACE reads again in MiXCR, with one record for every CDR3 protein. This table has over 1.5 million distinct CDR3 sequences, less than 50% appearing once. For this clonotype: Its matching antigen is unknown.

The chain recombines TRBV4-3 with TRBJ2-1; a possible D gene is TRBD1 (5 bases). Sample: blood. This sequence was found in a woman in her forties in good health. CDR3: CASSQDATVYNEQFF. The CDR3 DNA sequence: TGCGCCAGCAGCCAAGATGCGACAGTCTACAATGAGCAGTTCTTC.